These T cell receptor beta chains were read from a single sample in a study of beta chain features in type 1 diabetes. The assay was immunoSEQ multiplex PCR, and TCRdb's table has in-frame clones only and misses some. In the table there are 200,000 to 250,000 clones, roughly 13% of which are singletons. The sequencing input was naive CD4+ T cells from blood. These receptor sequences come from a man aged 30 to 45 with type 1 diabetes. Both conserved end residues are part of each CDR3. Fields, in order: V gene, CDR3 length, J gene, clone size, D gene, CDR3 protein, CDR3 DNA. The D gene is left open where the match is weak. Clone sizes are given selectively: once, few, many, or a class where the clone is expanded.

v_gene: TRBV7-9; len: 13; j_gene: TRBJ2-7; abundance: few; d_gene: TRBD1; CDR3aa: CASRKTGIYEQYF; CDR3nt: TGTGCCAGCAGAAAGACAGGGATCTACGAGCAGTACTTC
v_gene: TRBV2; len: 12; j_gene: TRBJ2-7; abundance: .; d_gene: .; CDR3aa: CAGETDTYEQYF; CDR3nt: TGTGCCGGGGAGACCGATACCTACGAGCAGTACTTC
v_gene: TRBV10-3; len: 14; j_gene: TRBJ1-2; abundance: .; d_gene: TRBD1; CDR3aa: CAIGTGQANYGYTF; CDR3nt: TGTGCCATCGGAACGGGACAGGCTAACTATGGCTACACCTTC
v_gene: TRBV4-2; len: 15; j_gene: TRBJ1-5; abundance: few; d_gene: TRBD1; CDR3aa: CASSLDRVGNQPQHF; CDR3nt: TGTGCCAGCAGCTTAGACAGGGTGGGTAATCAGCCCCAGCATTTT
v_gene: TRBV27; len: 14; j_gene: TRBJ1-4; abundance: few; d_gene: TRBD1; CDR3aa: CASRLQGAGEKLFF; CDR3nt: TGTGCCAGCAGACTCCAGGGGGCCGGTGAAAAACTGTTTTTT
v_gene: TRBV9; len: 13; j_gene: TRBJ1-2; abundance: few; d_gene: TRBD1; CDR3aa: CASSGGQNYGYTF; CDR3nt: TGTGCCAGCAGCGGGGGACAGAACTATGGCTACACCTTC
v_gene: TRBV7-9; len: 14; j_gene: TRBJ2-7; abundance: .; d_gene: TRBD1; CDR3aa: CASSPRGGNYEQYF; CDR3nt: TGTGCCAGCAGTCCACGAGGGGGCAACTACGAGCAGTACTTC
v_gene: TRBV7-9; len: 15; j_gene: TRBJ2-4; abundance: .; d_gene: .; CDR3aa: CASSFTELAKNIQYF; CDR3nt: TGTGCCAGCAGCTTTACAGAATTAGCCAAAAACATTCAGTACTTC
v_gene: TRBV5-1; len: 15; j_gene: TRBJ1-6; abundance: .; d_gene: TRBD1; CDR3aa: CASSSSGQGNSPLHF; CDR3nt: TGCGCCAGCAGCTCTTCGGGACAGGGTAATTCACCCCTCCACTTT
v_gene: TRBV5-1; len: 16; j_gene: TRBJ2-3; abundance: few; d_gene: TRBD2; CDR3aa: CASSLAPTSGADTQYF; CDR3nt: TGCGCCAGCAGCTTGGCCCCAACTAGCGGGGCAGATACGCAGTATTTT
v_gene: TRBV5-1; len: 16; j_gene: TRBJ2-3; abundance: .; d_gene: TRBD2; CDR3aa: CASSPGLAGAPDTQYF; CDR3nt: TGCGCCAGCAGCCCGGGACTAGCGGGAGCCCCAGATACGCAGTATTTT
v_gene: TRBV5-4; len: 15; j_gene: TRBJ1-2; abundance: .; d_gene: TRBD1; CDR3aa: CASSFTGAEGYGYTF; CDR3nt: TGTGCCAGCAGCTTTACAGGGGCCGAAGGATATGGCTACACCTTC
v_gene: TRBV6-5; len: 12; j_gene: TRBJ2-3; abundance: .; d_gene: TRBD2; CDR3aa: CASRGSADTQYF; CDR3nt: TGTGCCAGCCGCGGGAGCGCAGATACGCAGTATTTT
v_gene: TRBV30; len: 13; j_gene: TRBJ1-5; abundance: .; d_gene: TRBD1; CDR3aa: CAWQGQGNQPQHF; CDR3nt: TGTGCCTGGCAGGGACAGGGTAATCAGCCCCAGCATTTT
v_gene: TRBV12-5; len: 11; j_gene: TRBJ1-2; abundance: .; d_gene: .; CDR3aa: CASGGADGYTF; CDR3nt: TGTGCTAGTGGTGGGGCGGATGGCTACACCTTC
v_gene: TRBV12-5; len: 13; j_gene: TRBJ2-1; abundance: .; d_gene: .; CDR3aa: CASELGRDNEQFF; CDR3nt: TGTGCTAGCGAGCTGGGCCGAGACAATGAGCAGTTCTTC
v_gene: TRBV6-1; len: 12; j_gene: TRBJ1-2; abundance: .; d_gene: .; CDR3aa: CASMTDYYGYTF; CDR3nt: TGTGCCAGCATGACCGACTACTATGGCTACACCTTC
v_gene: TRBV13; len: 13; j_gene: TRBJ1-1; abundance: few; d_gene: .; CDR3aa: CASSSTDNTEAFF; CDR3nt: TGTGCCAGCAGCTCAACAGATAACACTGAAGCTTTCTTT
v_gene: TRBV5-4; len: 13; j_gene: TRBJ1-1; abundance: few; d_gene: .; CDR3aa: CASSLGTANEAFF; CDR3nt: TGTGCCAGCAGCTTGGGGACAGCAAATGAAGCTTTCTTT
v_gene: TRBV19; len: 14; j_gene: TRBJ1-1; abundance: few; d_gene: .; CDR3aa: CASSSQLVNTEAFF; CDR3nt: TGTGCCAGTAGTTCCCAACTCGTGAACACTGAAGCTTTCTTT
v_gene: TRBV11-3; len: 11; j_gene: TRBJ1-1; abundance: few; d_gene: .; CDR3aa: CASSSNEGAFF; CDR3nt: TGTGCCAGCAGCTCCAACGAGGGAGCTTTCTTT
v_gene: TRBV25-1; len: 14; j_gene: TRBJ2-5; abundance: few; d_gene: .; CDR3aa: CASSGRQRPETQYF; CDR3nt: TGTGCCAGCAGTGGCAGACAGAGACCGGAGACCCAGTACTTC
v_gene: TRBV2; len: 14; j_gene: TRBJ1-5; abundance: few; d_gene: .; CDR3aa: CASGFTGSNQPQHF; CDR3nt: TGTGCCAGCGGATTTACAGGATCTAACCAGCCCCAGCATTTT
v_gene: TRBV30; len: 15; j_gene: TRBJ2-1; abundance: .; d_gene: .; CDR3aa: CACLLAPSSYNEQFF; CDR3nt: TGTGCCTGCCTTCTAGCCCCGAGCTCCTACAATGAGCAGTTCTTC
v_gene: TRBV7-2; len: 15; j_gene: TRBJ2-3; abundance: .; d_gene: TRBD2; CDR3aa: CASSLTKTSGSGQYF; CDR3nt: TGTGCCAGCAGCTTAACGAAGACTAGCGGGAGCGGGCAGTATTTT
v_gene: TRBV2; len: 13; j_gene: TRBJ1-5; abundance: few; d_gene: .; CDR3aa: CASSRDINQPQHF; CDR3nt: TGTGCCAGCAGTCGGGACATAAATCAGCCCCAGCATTTT
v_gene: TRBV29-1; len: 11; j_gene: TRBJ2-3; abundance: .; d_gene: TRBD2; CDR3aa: CRGGDTDTQYF; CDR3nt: TGCAGGGGGGGGGACACAGATACGCAGTATTTT
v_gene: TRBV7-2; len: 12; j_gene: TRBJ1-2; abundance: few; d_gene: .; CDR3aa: CASSLDPDGYTF; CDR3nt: TGTGCCAGCAGCTTAGATCCAGATGGCTACACCTTC
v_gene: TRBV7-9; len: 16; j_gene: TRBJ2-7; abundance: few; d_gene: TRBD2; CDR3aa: CASSLDLAGLSYEQYF; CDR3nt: TGTGCCAGCAGCTTAGACCTAGCGGGACTCTCCTACGAGCAGTACTTC
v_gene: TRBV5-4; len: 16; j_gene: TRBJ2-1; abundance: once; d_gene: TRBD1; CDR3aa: CASSLGGTGSYNEQFF; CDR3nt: TGTGCCAGCAGCTTAGGCGGGACAGGTTCCTACAATGAGCAGTTCTTC
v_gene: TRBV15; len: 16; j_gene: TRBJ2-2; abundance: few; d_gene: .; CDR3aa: CATSRDRQGLTGELFF; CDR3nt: TGTGCCACCAGCAGAGATAGGCAGGGGCTAACCGGGGAGCTGTTTTTT
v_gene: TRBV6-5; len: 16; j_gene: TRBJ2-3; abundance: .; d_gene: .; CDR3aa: CASSYSSGGGTDTQYF; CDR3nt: TGTGCCAGCAGTTACTCCTCCGGTGGAGGCACAGATACGCAGTATTTT
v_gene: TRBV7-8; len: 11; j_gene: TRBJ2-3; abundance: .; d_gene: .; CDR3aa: CASRRADTQYF; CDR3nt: TGTGCCAGCAGGCGCGCAGATACGCAGTATTTT
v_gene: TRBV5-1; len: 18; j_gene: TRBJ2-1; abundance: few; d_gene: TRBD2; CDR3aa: CASSSGTSGRTAYNEQFF; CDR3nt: TGCGCCAGCAGCTCCGGGACTAGCGGGAGAACGGCCTACAATGAGCAGTTCTTC
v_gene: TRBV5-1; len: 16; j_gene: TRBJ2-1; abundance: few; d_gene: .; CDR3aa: CASSLGQQSSYNEQFF; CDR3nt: TGCGCCAGCAGCCTAGGACAGCAGAGCTCCTACAATGAGCAGTTCTTC
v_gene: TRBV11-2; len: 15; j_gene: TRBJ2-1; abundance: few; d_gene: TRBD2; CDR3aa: CASSLVVGRGNEQFF; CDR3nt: TGTGCCAGCAGCTTAGTTGTGGGGCGGGGGAATGAGCAGTTCTTC
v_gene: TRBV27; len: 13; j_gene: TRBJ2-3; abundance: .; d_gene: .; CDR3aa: CASGGGNTDTQYF; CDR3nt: TGTGCCAGCGGGGGGGGCAACACAGATACGCAGTATTTT
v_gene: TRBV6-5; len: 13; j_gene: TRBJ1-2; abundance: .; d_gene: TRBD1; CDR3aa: CASSGQGIEGYTF; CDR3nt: TGTGCCAGCAGTGGACAGGGAATCGAGGGCTACACCTTC
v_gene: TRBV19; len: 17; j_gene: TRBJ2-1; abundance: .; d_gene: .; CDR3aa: CASSLNPDGGGRNEQFF; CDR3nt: TGTGCCAGTAGTCTAAACCCCGACGGGGGTGGGAGGAATGAGCAGTTCTTC
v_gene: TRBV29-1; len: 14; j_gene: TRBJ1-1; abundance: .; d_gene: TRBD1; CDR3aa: CSVERGGGNTEAFF; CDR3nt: TGCAGCGTTGAGCGAGGGGGCGGGAACACTGAAGCTTTCTTT
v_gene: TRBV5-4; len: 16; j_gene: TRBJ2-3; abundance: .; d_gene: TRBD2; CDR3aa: CASSLGRQGGTDTQYF; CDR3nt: TGTGCCAGCAGCTTGGGGCGGCAGGGAGGGACAGATACGCAGTATTTT
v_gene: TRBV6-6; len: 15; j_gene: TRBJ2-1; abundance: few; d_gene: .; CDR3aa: CASSRGTSPPNEQFF; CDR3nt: TGTGCCAGCAGCCGCGGGACCTCCCCGCCCAATGAGCAGTTCTTC
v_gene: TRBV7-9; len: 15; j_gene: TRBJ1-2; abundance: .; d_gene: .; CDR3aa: CASSRSRWEGYGYTF; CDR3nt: TGTGCCAGCAGCCGCTCCCGGTGGGAGGGCTATGGCTACACCTTC
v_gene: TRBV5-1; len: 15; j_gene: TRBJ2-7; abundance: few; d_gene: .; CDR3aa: CASSLGVGGTYEQYF; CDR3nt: TGCGCCAGCAGCCTGGGGGTAGGGGGAACCTACGAGCAGTACTTC
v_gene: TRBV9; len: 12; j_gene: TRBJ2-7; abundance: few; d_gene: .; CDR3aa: CASSVDSGEQYF; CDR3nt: TGTGCCAGCAGCGTAGATTCGGGCGAGCAGTACTTC
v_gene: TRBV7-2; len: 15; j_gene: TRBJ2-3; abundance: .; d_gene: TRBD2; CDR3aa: CASSLTSGRTDTQYF; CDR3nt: TGTGCCAGCAGCTTAACTAGCGGGAGAACCGATACGCAGTATTTT
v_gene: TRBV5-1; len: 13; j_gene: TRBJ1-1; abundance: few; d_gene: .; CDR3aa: CASSAGVNTEAFF; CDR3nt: TGCGCCAGCAGCGCAGGGGTGAACACTGAAGCTTTCTTT
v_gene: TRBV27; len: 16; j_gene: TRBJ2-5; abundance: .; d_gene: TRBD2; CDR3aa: CASTPRGLAGTETQYF; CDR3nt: TGTGCCAGCACTCCTCGGGGACTAGCGGGAACGGAGACCCAGTACTTC
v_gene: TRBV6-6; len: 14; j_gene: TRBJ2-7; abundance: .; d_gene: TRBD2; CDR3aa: CASRFSGSSYEQYF; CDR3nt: TGTGCCAGCAGGTTTAGCGGGAGCTCCTACGAGCAGTACTTC
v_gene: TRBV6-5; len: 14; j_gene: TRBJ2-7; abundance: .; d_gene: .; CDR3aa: CASSSERLGYEQYF; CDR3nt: TGTGCCAGCAGCTCGGAAAGACTAGGATACGAGCAGTACTTC
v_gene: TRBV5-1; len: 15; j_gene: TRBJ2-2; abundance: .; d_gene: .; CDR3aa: CASSGTSANTGELFF; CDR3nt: TGCGCCAGTTCCGGGACTTCCGCGAACACCGGGGAGCTGTTTTTT
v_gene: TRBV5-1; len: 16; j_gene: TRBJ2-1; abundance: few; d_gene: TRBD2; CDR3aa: CASSSGTSGLYNEQFF; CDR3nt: TGCGCCAGCAGCTCCGGGACTAGCGGATTGTACAATGAGCAGTTCTTC
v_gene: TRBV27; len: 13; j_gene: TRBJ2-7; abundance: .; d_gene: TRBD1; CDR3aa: CASRQGRNYEQYF; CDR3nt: TGTGCCAGTCGACAGGGTCGAAATTACGAGCAGTACTTC